A selection of T cell receptor beta chains follows, all from one sample in a study of blood T cells in healthy people across ages. TCRdb redid the calling of the 5' RACE reads with MiXCR, one entry per CDR3 protein. The table has some 900,000 distinct CDR3 sequences, approximately 49% seen once. Sequences were obtained from blood. The receptors originated from a man younger than 45 in good health. CDR3s include the opening cysteine and the closing phenylalanine or tryptophan. A D gene is named only where the DNA matches it firmly. Size tells how often a clone was seen (once, few, many) or the class of an expanded clone, and some rows leave it out.

D gene	V gene	clone size	J gene	CDR3 protein	CDR3 DNA
TRBD1	TRBV2	few	TRBJ1-2	CASTLPPGRDRGVRGYTF	TGTGCCAGCACCCTGCCACCGGGCCGGGACAGGGGAGTAAGGGGCTACACCTTC
-	TRBV4-1	few	TRBJ2-7	CASSPGPNEQYF	TGCGCCAGCAGCCCAGGACCCAACGAGCAGTACTTC
-	TRBV12-3/TRBV12-4	-	TRBJ2-7	CASNSYNEQYF	TGTGCCAGCAACTCCTACAATGAGCAGTACTTC
TRBD1	TRBV20-1	-	TRBJ2-7	CSAPRGQGSSEQYF	TGCAGTGCTCCCCGGGGACAGGGGTCTTCCGAGCAGTACTTC
TRBD1	TRBV4-3	-	TRBJ2-1	CASSQEIGTAYNEQFF	TGCGCCAGCAGCCAAGAGATCGGGACAGCGTACAATGAGCAGTTCTTC
-	TRBV28	-	TRBJ2-3	CASTRLTDTQYF	TGTGCCAGCACCCGACTCACAGATACGCAGTATTTT
-	TRBV11-2	-	TRBJ2-5	CASRILGQETQYF	TGTGCCAGCAGGATACTGGGGCAAGAGACCCAGTACTTC
-	TRBV5-6	-	TRBJ2-5	CASSLVQGSYKQYF	TGTGCCAGCAGCTTGGTGCAGGGGTCCTACAAGCAGTACTTC
TRBD1	TRBV20-1	-	TRBJ1-1	CSARDRVRNTEAFF	TGCAGTGCTCGGGACAGGGTAAGAAACACTGAAGCTTTCTTT
-	TRBV28	-	TRBJ1-6	CASSFVEKAGSSYNSPLHF	TGTGCCAGCAGTTTCGTGGAAAAAGCTGGGAGCTCCTATAATTCACCCCTCCACTTT
TRBD1	TRBV10-3	-	TRBJ2-7	CVIRRTGTDEQYF	TGTGTCATCCGCAGGACAGGGACCGACGAGCAGTACTTC
-	TRBV15	-	TRBJ2-1	CATSGDLYNEQFF	TGTGCCACCAGCGGAGATCTCTACAATGAGCAGTTCTTC
-	TRBV2	-	TRBJ1-2	CASKFTGPNGYTF	TGTGCCAGCAAATTTACAGGGCCGAATGGCTACACCTTC
TRBD1	TRBV20-1	-	TRBJ1-2	CSGDPGQTNYGYTF	TGCAGTGGGGATCCGGGACAGACTAACTATGGCTACACCTTC
TRBD2	TRBV2	-	TRBJ2-7	CASTTTSGRSYEQYF	TGTGCCAGCACCACGACTAGCGGTAGATCCTACGAGCAGTACTTC
-	TRBV12-3/TRBV12-4	-	TRBJ2-1	CASTGQFF	TGTGCCAGCACAGGGCAGTTCTTC
TRBD1	TRBV4-1	-	TRBJ2-7	CASSQDGQGSSYEQYF	TGCGCCAGCAGCCAAGACGGACAGGGTAGCTCCTACGAGCAGTACTTC
-	TRBV11-2	few	TRBJ2-7	CASSSSSGVRWNEQYF	TGTGCCAGCAGCTCGTCCTCGGGGGTCCGATGGAATGAGCAGTACTTC
TRBD1	TRBV20-1	few	TRBJ2-3	CSAGDRASTDTQYF	TGCAGTGCCGGCGACAGGGCAAGCACAGATACGCAGTATTTT
-	TRBV7-2	-	TRBJ2-7	CASSLGVLGVIRYEQYF	TGTGCCAGCAGCTTAGGAGTCTTGGGGGTCATACGCTACGAGCAGTACTTC
-	TRBV3-1	-	TRBJ1-2	CASSHRGPRYGYTF	TGTGCCAGCAGCCACAGGGGACCTCGCTATGGCTACACCTTC
-	TRBV4-1	few	TRBJ2-3	CASSQDRDVRGDTQYF	TGCGCCAGCAGCCAAGATCGGGACGTGCGCGGCGATACGCAGTATTTT
TRBD2	TRBV11-2	many	TRBJ2-1	CASSSAGLAGGYEKFF	TGTGCCAGCAGCTCCGCCGGACTAGCGGGGGGGTATGAAAAGTTCTTC
-	TRBV5-1	-	TRBJ2-3	CASTVTSSTDSQYF	TGCGCCAGCACTGTTACGTCTAGCACAGATTCGCAGTATTTT